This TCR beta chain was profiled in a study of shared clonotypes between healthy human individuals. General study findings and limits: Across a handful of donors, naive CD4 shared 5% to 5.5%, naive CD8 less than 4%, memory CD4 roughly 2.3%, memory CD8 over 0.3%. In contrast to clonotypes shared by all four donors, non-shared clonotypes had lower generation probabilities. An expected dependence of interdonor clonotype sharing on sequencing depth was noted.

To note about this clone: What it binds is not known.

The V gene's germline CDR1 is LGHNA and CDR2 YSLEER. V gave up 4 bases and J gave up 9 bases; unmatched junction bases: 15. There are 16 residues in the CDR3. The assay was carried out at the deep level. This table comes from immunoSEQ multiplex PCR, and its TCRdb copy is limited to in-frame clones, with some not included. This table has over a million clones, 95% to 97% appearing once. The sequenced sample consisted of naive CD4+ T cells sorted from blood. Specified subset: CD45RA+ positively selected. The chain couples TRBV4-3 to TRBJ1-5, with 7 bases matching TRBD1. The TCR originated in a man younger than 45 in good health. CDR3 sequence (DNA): TGCGCCAGCAGCCCCGAGCGGACAGGCCGTAACATGCCCCAGCATTTT. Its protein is CASSPERTGRNMPQHF.